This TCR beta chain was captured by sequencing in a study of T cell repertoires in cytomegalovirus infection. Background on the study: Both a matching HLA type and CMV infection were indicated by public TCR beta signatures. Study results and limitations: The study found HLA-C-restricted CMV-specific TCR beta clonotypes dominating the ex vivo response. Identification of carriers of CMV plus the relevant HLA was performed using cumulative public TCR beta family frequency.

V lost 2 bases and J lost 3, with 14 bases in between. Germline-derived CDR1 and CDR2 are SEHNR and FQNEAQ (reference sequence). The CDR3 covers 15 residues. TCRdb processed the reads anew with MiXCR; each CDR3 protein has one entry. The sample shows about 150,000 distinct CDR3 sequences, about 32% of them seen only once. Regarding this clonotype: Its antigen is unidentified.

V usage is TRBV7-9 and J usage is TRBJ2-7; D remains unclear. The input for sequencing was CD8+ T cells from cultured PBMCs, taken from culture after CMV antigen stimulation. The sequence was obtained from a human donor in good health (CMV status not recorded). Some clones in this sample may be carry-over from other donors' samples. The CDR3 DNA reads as TGTGCCAGCAGCTTAATGGACGGCGGATTCTACGAGCAGTACTTC. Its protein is CASSLMDGGFYEQYF.